These 17 T cell receptor beta chains came from one sample sequenced in a study of CD8+CD57+ T cells in acquired aplastic anemia. Genomic DNA was employed as the template in profiling TCR beta VDJ and CDR3. Each CDR3 protein gets one entry after TCRdb re-called the reads with MiXCR. The table lists around 180,000 distinct CDR3 sequences, about three fifths of them singletons. The source material was sorted CD4+, CD8+, or CD8+CD57+ T cells (not recorded which) from PBMCs. The origin of the receptors is a human donor in good health.

The chain joins TRBV20-1 to TRBJ2-3; unclear D gene. Germline V gene data show CDR1 as DFQATT and CDR2 as SNEGSKA (reference sequence). Trimming left V 3 bases short and J 5 bases short, with 3 bases between. CDR3 length equals 10 residues. This chain's CDR3 is CSASGDTQYF. The DNA for the CDR3 is TGCAGTGCTAGCGGAGATACGCAGTATTTT.

The table lists this clonotype with a few counts. This chain uses TRBV10-1 with TRBJ1-5; 9 nucleotides align to TRBD1. Germline V CDR1 and CDR2: WNHNN, SYGVQD (reference sequence). CDR3 length: 17 residues. Losses at the gene ends were 6 bases for V and 0 bases for J; bases not matched to a gene: 9. In DNA, the CDR3 is TGCGCCAGCAGAATCGGGACAGGGAAACATAGCAATCAGCCCCAGCATTTT. Translating gives CASRIGTGKHSNQPQHF.

This clonotype was detected ten times or more. The V call is TRBV6-5, the J call TRBJ2-1; 11 bases fit TRBD1. J lost 6 bases, V lost 7 bases, and 8 bases had no gene match. Germline assignment: CDR1 MNHEY and CDR2 SVGAGI. The CDR3 is 15 residues long. Written as DNA, the CDR3 is TGTGCCAGCATCGATGGACAGGGGGCTTCCAATGAGCAGTTCTTC. This codes for CASIDGQGASNEQFF.

This chain links TRBV11-2 with TRBJ1-2, with a tentative D call TRBD1 (6 bases). Looked up from germline, CDR1 is SGHAT and CDR2 is FQNNGV. This CDR3 comprises 14 residues. V was shortened by 4 bases and J by 4 bases, with 13 bases between the two germline ends. In DNA, the CDR3 is TGTGCCAGCAGCTCGTCAGGGGAGGGCTATGGCTACACCTTC. Its protein product is CASSSSGEGYGYTF.

Only a few counts were recorded for this clonotype. The chain combines TRBV24-1 with TRBJ2-3, with a tentative D call TRBD2 (5 bases). From germline, CDR1 is KGHDR and CDR2 SFDVKD. The CDR3 is 14 amino acids. The ends were cut back, 3 bases at V and 4 bases at J, with 10 bases in the middle. The CDR3 DNA is TGTGCCACCAGTGATCCGAACGGGGCAGATACGCAGTATTTT. Its translation is CATSDPNGADTQYF.

The chain uses TRBV15 and TRBJ2-1; possibly TRBD2 for D (6 bases). Trimming took 0 bases from V and 3 from J, leaving 12 bases between them. CDR1 and CDR2 from the germline V gene are LNHNV and YYDKDF (reference sequence). The CDR3 length is 16 residues. The CDR3 nucleotides read TGTGCCACCAGCAGAGATCAGGCGGGAAGCTACAATGAGCAGTTCTTC. Translation gives CATSRDQAGSYNEQFF.

This clonotype was picked up a small number of times. CDR3 sequence: CARNAYAHEQYF. Written as DNA, the CDR3 is TGTGCCAGAAACGCCTATGCCCACGAGCAGTACTTC. The V and J genes are TRBV18 and TRBJ2-7; D gene uncertain. V was trimmed by 9 bases and J by 5 bases, leaving 14 bases between them. The CDR3 is 12 amino acids. CDR1 KGHSH and CDR2 LQKENI come from the germline V gene.

The chain carries TRBV12-3 or TRBV12-4 and TRBJ2-5, with a tentative D call TRBD1 (5 bases). V lost 4 bases and J lost 4, with 16 bases in between. The CDR3 is made up of 15 amino acids. CDR3 loop: CASSYTRVSGETQYF. CDR3 coding DNA: TGTGCCAGCAGTTATACCAGGGTTTCGGGAGAGACCCAGTACTTC.

Note on this clonotype: This clone may be a read error of a much larger clone one base away. The CDR3 nucleotides are TGTGCCGGCAGCTGGGGGACAGGGGGAACTGAAGCTTTCTTT. As protein: CAGSWGTGGTEAFF. V gene TRBV9 combines with J gene TRBJ1-1; 11 nucleotides align to TRBD1. Germline V lookup: CDR1 SGDLS, CDR2 YYNGEE. This CDR3 is built from 14 residues.

The table lists this clonotype with a few counts. The rearrangement uses TRBV19 and TRBJ2-3; D is tentatively TRBD1 or TRBD2 (5 bases each). CDR3 length: 13 amino acids. V lost 6 bases, J lost 3 bases, and 10 bases lay in between. Germline assignment: CDR1 LNHDA and CDR2 SQIVND (reference sequence). CDR3 residues: CASRGVGTDTQYF. The DNA for the CDR3 is TGTGCCAGTAGGGGGGTGGGGACAGATACGCAGTATTTT.

The chain uses TRBV5-1 and TRBJ2-1; no definite D call. V lost 5 bases and J 4 bases, leaving 13 bases between the germline ends. The CDR3 sequence is 14 residues long. Germline lookup yields CDR1 SGHRS and CDR2 YFSETQ. CDR3 region: CASSRSTQYNEQFF. CDR3 nucleotide sequence: TGCGCCAGCAGTAGGAGCACACAGTACAATGAGCAGTTCTTC.

This clonotype was recorded at least ten times. The chain recombines TRBV11-2 with TRBJ2-2; TRBD1 is a possible D gene (5 bases). The length of the CDR3 is 17 residues. Trimming took off 1 base at V and 1 base at J, with 13 bases between the two ends. CDR1 is SGHAT, CDR2 FQNNGV, per germline. The CDR3 DNA is TGTGCCAGCAGCTTAGTGTTAGAACAGGAGAACACCGGGGAGCTGTTTTTT. It specifies CASSLVLEQENTGELFF.

The V gene is TRBV15, the J gene TRBJ1-2, with 8 bases fitting TRBD1. V dropped 0 bases and J dropped 3; count of bases not matched to a gene: 6. Germline V gene sequence: CDR1 LNHNV, CDR2 YYDKDF (reference sequence). This CDR3 is 16 amino acids long. The CDR3 sequence: CATSREGTGSYYGYTF. CDR3 coding DNA: TGTGCCACCAGCAGAGAGGGGACAGGCTCTTACTATGGCTACACCTTC.

The chain employs TRBV5-1 and TRBJ2-3; 7 positions agree with TRBD1. Germline-derived CDR1 and CDR2 are SGHRS and YFSETQ. J was trimmed by 0 bases and V by 4 bases; bases with no gene match: 5. CDR3 length: 15 amino acids. CDR3 in DNA: TGCGCCAGCAGCCCGGGACAGACTAGCACAGATACGCAGTATTTT. It yields the protein CASSPGQTSTDTQYF. The entire variable domain, with the rest obtained from reference TRBV5-1 and TRBJ2-3, is as follows: KAGVTQTPRYLIKTRGQQVTLSCSPISGHRSVSWYQQTPGQGLQFLFEYFSETQRNKGNFPGRFSGRQFSNSRSEMNVSTLELGDSALYLCASSPGQTSTDTQYFGPGTRLTVL.

V usage is TRBV9 and J usage is TRBJ2-7, with TRBD2 identical over 9 bases. The ends lost 0 bases at V and 11 bases at J; junction bases unmatched: 9. The CDR3 length is 14 residues. The V gene's germline CDR1 is SGDLS and CDR2 YYNGEE. The CDR3 DNA sequence: TGTGCCAGCAGCGTAGGAGTAGCGGGAGAGAGGAAGTACTTC. Translation: CASSVGVAGERKYF.

The gene calls are TRBV19 and TRBJ1-5; no firm D call. The V and J ends lost 3 bases and 4 bases respectively, with 13 bases between them. The length of the CDR3 is 15 residues. Germline V gives CDR1 LNHDA, CDR2 SQIVND (reference sequence). The CDR3 loop reads CASSIGRRGNQPQHF. CDR3 coding DNA: TGTGCCAGTAGTATCGGGCGGCGGGGAAATCAGCCCCAGCATTTT.

This clonotype was seen at least ten times. V is TRBV19 and J is TRBJ1-2, with D maybe TRBD1 (5 bases). The CDR3 loop spans 13 amino acids. CDR1 is LNHDA, CDR2 SQIVND, per germline (reference sequence). Trimming stripped 7 bases from V and 8 bases from J, with 17 bases between. The CDR3: CASNPGFGSGYTF. CDR3 nucleotide sequence: TGTGCCAGTAATCCAGGGTTCGGGAGCGGCTACACCTTC.